A selection of T cell receptor beta chains follows, all from one sample in a study of naive and memory T cell subsets. TCRdb ran MiXCR on the UMI-ligation and nested PCR reads and lists one entry per CDR3 protein. The data contain 120,000 to 150,000 distinct CDR3 sequences, around 15% of them seen just once; the ten biggest clones take up roughly 0.13%. Sequenced material: naive CD4+ T cells from blood. The origin of the receptors is a human donor in good health. Each CDR3 is given without its conserved first and last residue. Expanded clones are given a class, and other clones once, few, many or no size at all.

len | v_gene | abundance | CDR3aa
9 | TRBV6-6 | few | ASRSQETQY
12 | TRBV20-1 | NA | SARSRLAGDTQY
10 | TRBV20-1 | NA | SAIEGNQPQH
11 | TRBV7-2 | few | ASSASPGARAF
12 | TRBV6-5 | few | ASGAGSSYNEQF
10 | TRBV20-1 | NA | SASRENYGYT
16 | TRBV23-1 | NA | ASSRQDGWQGTKNIQY
13 | TRBV6-5 | NA | ASSYSGGGGTEAF
10 | TRBV11-2 | once | ASSLEPYGYT
12 | TRBV19 | NA | ASGRAGAGYEQY
13 | TRBV4-1 | few | ASRRDTGSGNTIY
11 | TRBV6-5 | NA | ASRITRNTEAF
14 | TRBV7-2 | few | ASSFYSGRNTGELF
11 | TRBV9 | few | ASSVFGEGTQF
15 | TRBV6-5 | NA | ASSYSSTGVGTDTQY
13 | TRBV5-1 | few | ASSLDRGETDTQY
18 | TRBV7-9 | NA | ASSLVLLGGATSGANVLT
15 | TRBV20-1 | few | SARERGAGTGEGPQH
11 | TRBV28 | few | ASSFGRIETQY
12 | TRBV6-1 | NA | ASSEALAKNIQY
12 | TRBV5-1 | NA | ASSLERPSYEQY
13 | TRBV10-3 | few | AISEPRTENTEAF
9 | TRBV7-9 | many | ASSSADTQY
13 | TRBV20-1 | few | SAGPTSGKADTQY
14 | TRBV4-3 | once | ASSQGRRGLTETQY
9 | TRBV20-1 | few | SARLIGGAF
16 | TRBV7-2 | NA | ASSLVGLGTANQETQY
11 | TRBV14 | NA | ASQGQFNEKLF
14 | TRBV6-5 | NA | ASSHLSAGPNQPQH
14 | TRBV7-2 | many | ASGGRGYSGANVLT
10 | TRBV12-3/TRBV12-4 | NA | ASRDDRVGYT
10 | TRBV29-1 | few | SLGPPGGELF
13 | TRBV6-6 | few | ASSQRLAGGYEQY
13 | TRBV7-9 | few | ASSFGGIGTDTQY
14 | TRBV7-2 | few | ASSRVGGAFQETQY
14 | TRBV7-8 | NA | ASSIGRDRVFYGYT
13 | TRBV20-1 | once | SARDPWGVSYEQY
14 | TRBV5-1 | NA | ASSLGGDRPNTEAF
10 | TRBV9 | NA | ASSLNGAELF
13 | TRBV3-1 | few | ASKLTGRASNEQF